This TCR beta chain is drawn from a study of cytomegalovirus exposure and HLA in healthy donors. Study-wide results and caveats: In an earlier analysis, in roughly 580 donors, most V segments appeared productive either ~87% or ~30% of the time. The authors later found TCR association rates varying by HLA locus, with DRB1 most and HLA-C fewest. Later genetic work tied a missense DCLRE1C variant to beta-chain V and J trimming.

Turning to this clone: Its antigen is currently unknown.

13 Jbeta primers and 60 Vbeta primers were used for the PCR. The method was immunoSEQ multiplex PCR; TCRdb's version includes in-frame clones alone and lacks a portion of them. Altogether approximately 120,000 clones are present, 81% being singletons, with the ten largest covering 2.2%. V was trimmed by 1 base and J by 4 bases, leaving 9 bases between them. Germline lookup yields CDR1 SGHRS and CDR2 YFSETQ. The CDR3 runs 15 residues. The chain recombines TRBV5-1 with TRBJ1-6, with a possible D match to TRBD1 (6 bases). Sequencing was carried out using PBMCs. The origin of this receptor is a woman under 40 in good health and CMV-seronegative. The DNA of the CDR3 is TGCGCCAGCAGCTTGACAGGGAATTATAATTCACCCCTCCACTTT. As protein: CASSLTGNYNSPLHF.